This T cell receptor (beta chain) came from a study of T cell responses to AZD1222 COVID-19 vaccine. Study-wide findings and caveats: Donors were largely white British and mainly female; clonal diversity was possibly underestimated.

Trimming cost V 4 bases and J 5 bases; bases outside gene matches: 2. The CDR3 spans 14 residues. Germline assignment: CDR1 MNHEY and CDR2 SVGAGI. Sequencing was performed with immunoSEQ multiplex PCR; in TCRdb, only in-frame clones are kept and a portion is missing. Among 72,000 or so clones listed, 85% were seen once. Regarding this clone: The antigen remains undetermined.

The receptor's source is an adult in good health. The V call is TRBV6-5, the J call TRBJ1-6, with TRBD1 identical over 7 bases. The starting material was peripheral blood, obtained on day 0 of AZD1222 vaccination. The CDR3 region is CASSSGQNNSPLHF. The DNA for the CDR3 is TGTGCCAGCAGTTCGGGACAGAATAATTCACCCCTCCACTTT.